This TCR beta chain was recovered during a study of blood T cell repertoires in COVID-19. Study details: Acute-phase and convalescent COVID-19 samples originated in the United States, Italy and Spain. Nucleic acid was either cDNA or gDNA, and it came from T cells, B-cell-depleted T cells, or PBMCs.

Source study methods: Amplification from reference gene primers served as the basis for estimated nucleated cell counts. Assay used: immunoSEQ multiplex PCR; TCRdb lists only in-frame clones, some missing. The DNA gave D and trimming, while V, J and clone size come from that table. The sample yields about 180,000 clones, roughly nine tenths seen once. CDR3 size: 12 residues. V was clipped by 2 bases and J by 8 bases; unmatched bases: 5. Germline CDR1 GTSNPN, CDR2 SVGIG (reference sequence). The gene calls are TRBV30 and TRBJ1-2; 7 nucleotides agree with TRBD1. The sample taken for sequencing was peripheral blood. This TCR was sampled from a man aged 70-80 years with active or convalescent COVID-19. The chain's CDR3 is CAWSPGTVGYTF. CDR3 nucleotide sequence: TGTGCCTGGAGTCCCGGGACAGTCGGCTACACCTTC.